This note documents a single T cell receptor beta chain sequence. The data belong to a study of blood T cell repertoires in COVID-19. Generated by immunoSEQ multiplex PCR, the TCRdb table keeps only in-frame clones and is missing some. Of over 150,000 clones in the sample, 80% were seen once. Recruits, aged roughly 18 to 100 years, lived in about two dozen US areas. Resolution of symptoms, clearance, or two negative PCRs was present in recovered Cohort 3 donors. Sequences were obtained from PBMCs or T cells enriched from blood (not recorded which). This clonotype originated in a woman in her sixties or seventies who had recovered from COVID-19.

DNA of the CDR3: TGTGCCAGCAGCGTAGAGGGGAGGGGAGTCGATGAGCAGTTCTTC. Translating it yields CASSVEGRGVDEQFF. The chain employs TRBV9 and TRBJ2-1, with 7 positions matching TRBD2. J gave up 8 bases and V 0 bases, and 8 bases lay outside the gene matches. The germline gives CDR1 SGDLS, CDR2 YYNGEE. CDR3 length equals 15 residues.